This TCR beta chain was profiled in a study of low-dose radiotherapy and immunotherapy resistance in tumors. This clonotype was seen repeatedly, ten times or more. Both a constant-region primer and a V-primer adapter served to amplify TCRs across around 20 PCR cycles. TCRdb analysed the reads with MiXCR anew, one entry per CDR3 protein. The table records about 50,000 distinct CDR3 sequences, approximately 12% of them present only once. This sample's time point: before trial treatment. V shed 9 bases and J shed 4 bases, with 18 bases lying between them. The CDR3 length is 14 residues. Germline V gene lookup returns CDR1 LNHDA and CDR2 SQIVND (reference sequence).

The V call is TRBV19, the J call TRBJ1-1; perhaps TRBD1 as D (5 bases). The material sequenced was PBMCs, taken before treatment. This TCR was sampled from a female donor with ovarian cancer. Here the CDR3 DNA reads TGTGCCAGGTCAACCTCGGGGCTGGGCACTGAAGCTTTCTTT. It is translated as CARSTSGLGTEAFF.